This T cell receptor beta chain was profiled in a study of T cell repertoires and Cas9 in healthy adults. Turning to the study itself: Characterization of SpCas9-reactive CD4 and CD8 T cells covered multi-effector potency, cytotoxicity and lineage. Overall study findings and caveats: In vitro, SpCas9-reactive Tregs were reported to curb effector T cell proliferation and function.

Clones were sequenced by immunoSEQ multiplex PCR, and TCRdb holds only the in-frame ones, with some missing. The sample gives about 20,000 clones, roughly nine tenths of which show up once; roughly 1.4% is in the top ten. The CDR3 covers 14 residues. The germline V gene encodes CDR1 SGHVS and CDR2 FQNEAQ. Trimming stripped 2 bases from V and 4 bases from J, with 11 bases between. Note on this clone: Its specificity is unknown.

The specimen sequenced was CD4+ effector T cells (CD127+, CD25-, CD137-, CD154-) from PBMCs; culture status not recorded. The V and J genes are TRBV7-8 and TRBJ2-5; a possible D gene is TRBD2 (6 bases). The TCR was taken from a human donor in good health. As DNA, the CDR3 is TGTGCCAGCAGCTTAAATGGCGGGACAGAGACCCAGTACTTC. This codes for CASSLNGGTETQYF.